The 14 T cell receptor beta chains in this list originate from one sample, sequenced in a study of T-cell memory formation after mild COVID-19. TCRdb re-analysed the 5' RACE reads in MiXCR, keeping a single row per CDR3 protein. The sample has about 200,000 distinct CDR3 sequences, just over 9.5% seen once; the top ten hold around 3.3%. Sequencing was performed on PBMCs or a T cell subset sorted from them (not recorded which). Receptor source: a man younger than 35 who had mild COVID-19 (a few samples of this study predate the infection). Cell type and time point are not known.

This clonotype has a handful of counts. V gene TRBV6-6 combines with J gene TRBJ2-1; D remains ambiguous. The length of the CDR3 is 15 residues. V lost 5 bases to trimming and J lost 0 bases, with 11 bases between them. Germline V CDR1 and CDR2: MNHNY, SVGAGI (reference sequence). CDR3 bases: TGTGCCAGCAGTAAGGAGTTGAGCTCCTACAATGAGCAGTTCTTC. The encoded protein is CASSKELSSYNEQFF.

Only a few counts were recorded for this clonotype. The V call is TRBV6-2 or TRBV6-3, the J call TRBJ1-4; D might be TRBD1 (6 bases). CDR1 and CDR2 from the germline V gene are MNHEY and SVGEGT. The CDR3 has 15 amino acids. V was pared by 7 bases and J by 6 bases, with 18 bases between. This CDR3 is CASTPQSRTDEKLFF. The CDR3 DNA is TGTGCCAGCACCCCCCAGAGTCGGACAGATGAAAAACTGTTTTTT.

The gene calls are TRBV5-1 and TRBJ1-6; the D is unclear. V was trimmed by 0 bases and J by 7 bases, leaving 11 bases between them. Germline V gene lookup returns CDR1 SGHRS and CDR2 YFSETQ. The CDR3 covers 15 residues. The DNA of the CDR3 is TGCGCCAGCAGCTTGGTAGGGCCACGAAATTCACCCCTCCACTTT. This encodes CASSLVGPRNSPLHF.

The chain carries TRBV2 and TRBJ1-2; TRBD1 matches at 7 bases. V lost 1 base, J lost 7 bases, and 3 bases stayed unmatched. From germline, CDR1 is SNHLY and CDR2 FYNNEI. CDR3 length equals 13 residues. The chain's CDR3 is CASSEDRGGGYTF. The CDR3 DNA sequence: TGTGCCAGCAGTGAAGACAGGGGAGGTGGCTACACCTTC. Based on the CDR3 plus reference TRBV2 and TRBJ1-2, the full variable domain is EPEVTQTPSHQVTQMGQEVILRCVPISNHLYFYWYRQILGQKVEFLVSFYNNEISEKSEIFDDQFSVERPDGSNFTLKIRSTKLEDSAMYFCASSEDRGGGYTFGSGTRLTVV.

This clonotype came up many times. The CDR3 loop is CASSLVNNRGRRGANVLTF. CDR3 coding DNA: TGTGCCAGCAGTTTAGTGAACAACAGGGGGCGACGTGGGGCCAACGTCCTGACTTTC. V usage is TRBV12-3 or TRBV12-4 and J usage is TRBJ2-6; 9 bases fit TRBD1. V shed 1 base and J 3 bases; nucleotides not matched to a gene: 10. The CDR3 is made up of 19 amino acids.

This clonotype was seen ten or more times. The chain couples TRBV2 to TRBJ2-3, with 9 bases matching TRBD2. The V gene end was trimmed by 5 bases and the J gene end by 5 bases; junction bases not matched to a gene: 11. Germline values: CDR1 SNHLY, CDR2 FYNNEI. This CDR3 spans 16 amino acids. CDR3 residues: CASSTPGRGGRDTQYF. CDR3 bases: TGTGCCAGCAGTACCCCGGGGCGGGGGGGAAGAGATACGCAGTATTTT. The full variable domain, its missing parts supplied by reference TRBV2 and TRBJ2-3, is EPEVTQTPSHQVTQMGQEVILRCVPISNHLYFYWYRQILGQKVEFLVSFYNNEISEKSEIFDDQFSVERPDGSNFTLKIRSTKLEDSAMYFCASSTPGRGGRDTQYFGPGTRLTVL.

This clonotype was seen more than once but under ten times. The chain has TRBV10-3 and TRBJ2-1; D may be TRBD1 (5 bases). Trimming shortened V by 6 bases and J by 5 bases, and 20 bases separated the two germline ends. Germline V gene data show CDR1 as ENHRY and CDR2 as SYGVKD. This CDR3 is 16 amino acids long. The CDR3 here is CAISHGDSQTHNEQFF. DNA for the CDR3: TGTGCCATCAGCCACGGAGACAGCCAAACACACAATGAGCAGTTCTTC.

In its sample, this clonotype was seen a few times. The chain combines TRBV7-9 with TRBJ1-4; D unclear. V shed 5 bases and J shed 7 bases, with 14 bases lying between them. The CDR3 contains 14 residues. Per the germline V gene, CDR1 is SEHNR and CDR2 is FQNEAQ (reference sequence). Here the CDR3 reads CASSPGSETEKLFF. Written as DNA, the CDR3 is TGTGCCAGCAGCCCCGGGTCAGAAACTGAAAAACTGTTTTTT.

This clonotype was observed at least ten times. CDR3 nucleotide sequence: TGTGCCAGCAGCTCCGGGACTAGCGGGGGGTTCTACAATGAGCAGTTCTTC. Its protein is CASSSGTSGGFYNEQFF. The chain recombines TRBV11-2 with TRBJ2-1, with 15 bases that match TRBD2. The germline gives CDR1 SGHAT, CDR2 FQNNGV. This CDR3 has 17 residues. V shed 4 bases, J shed 3 bases, and the junction held 4 bases outside the gene matches. The complete variable domain, with remaining parts taken from reference TRBV11-2 and TRBJ2-1, reads EAGVAQSPRYKIIEKRQSVAFWCNPISGHATLYWYQQILGQGPKLLIQFQNNGVVDDSQLPKDRFSAERLKGVDSTLKIQPAKLEDSAVYLCASSSGTSGGFYNEQFFGPGTRLTVL.

This clonotype was observed a few times. The chain links TRBV20-1 to TRBJ2-3, with TRBD1 as a possible D gene (5 bases). CDR3 size: 14 residues. V was trimmed by 1 base and J by 0 bases, leaving 8 bases between them. The germline V gene has CDR1 DFQATT and CDR2 SNEGSKA (reference sequence). The DNA for the CDR3 is TGCAGTGCTAGAGGGACAAGAAGCACAGATACGCAGTATTTT. Its protein product is CSARGTRSTDTQYF.

This clonotype was found many times. The rearrangement joins TRBV20-1 to TRBJ1-5; unclear D gene. From germline, CDR1 is DFQATT and CDR2 SNEGSKA (reference sequence). The V gene lost 0 bases and the J gene lost 6 bases, with 6 bases spanning the gap. The CDR3 runs 12 residues. The chain's CDR3 is CSAREYGQPQHF. The CDR3 nucleotides are TGCAGTGCTAGAGAATATGGTCAGCCCCAGCATTTT.

The chain is built from TRBV5-4 and TRBJ2-5, with D maybe TRBD2 (5 bases). From germline, CDR1 is SGHNT and CDR2 YYREEE (reference sequence). This CDR3 is built from 14 residues. Deletions cut 2 bases from V and 4 bases from J, with 12 bases between. For the CDR3, the DNA is TGTGCCAGCAGCTTCCCTTTAGCGCCAGAGACCCAGTACTTC. Residues: CASSFPLAPETQYF.

The chain combines TRBV20-1 with TRBJ2-5, with 7 bases aligning to TRBD1. The CDR3 contains 15 residues. CDR1 is DFQATT and CDR2 is SNEGSKA in the germline V gene (reference sequence). V gave up 5 bases and J gave up 4 bases; unmatched junction bases: 13. The DNA for the CDR3 is TGCAGTGCTCGACTACTGACAGGGACGGGAGAGACCCAGTACTTC. Its translation: CSARLLTGTGETQYF.

The chain employs TRBV5-1 and TRBJ1-3; the D gene is possibly TRBD1 (5 bases). Germline V CDR1 and CDR2: SGHRS, YFSETQ. The CDR3 covers 13 residues. Trimming shortened V by 3 bases and J by 8 bases, and 12 bases separated the two germline ends. The CDR3 DNA sequence: TGCGCCAGCAGCTCACAGGTGGGGGACACCATATATTTT. Protein sequence: CASSSQVGDTIYF.